The 7 T cell receptor beta chains below all came from one sample that was sequenced in a study of blood T cell repertoires in COVID-19. The protocol was immunoSEQ multiplex PCR, while the TCRdb copy is restricted to in-frame clones and leaves out a portion. This sample has about 160,000 clones; 70% to 90% occur once, and the top ten carry around 7%. Sequences were obtained from PBMCs or T cells enriched from blood (not recorded which). The receptors come from a woman between 50 and 59 years old who had recovered from COVID-19.

This clone has a single count. The rearrangement joins TRBV5-5 to TRBJ1-5, with unresolved D. Between the trimmed V and J ends, which lost 2 bases and 1 base, there was a span of 13 bases. The CDR3 consists of 16 residues. Germline CDR1 and CDR2: SGHKS and YYEKEE (reference sequence). DNA for the CDR3: TGTGCCAGCAGCTTCGGTCTTGATTCAAGCAATCAGCCCCAGCATTTT. Protein: CASSFGLDSSNQPQHF.

CDR3 sequence reads: CASSSLRDRVNNEQFF. As DNA, the CDR3 is TGTGCCAGCAGCTCACTCCGGGACAGGGTAAACAATGAGCAGTTCTTC. The V gene is TRBV7-9, the J gene TRBJ2-1; 9 bases fit TRBD1. This CDR3 comprises 16 residues. V lost 4 bases to trimming and J lost 5 bases; unmatched junction nucleotides: 9. Per germline, CDR1 SEHNR and CDR2 FQNEAQ (reference sequence).

This chain connects TRBV6-5 to TRBJ2-2; 9 bases are a match to TRBD2. The CDR3 spans 15 residues. The germline CDR1 and CDR2 sequences are MNHEY and SVGAGI. The J segment lost 9 bases and the V segment lost 0 bases, leaving 5 bases of the junction unmatched. CDR3 amino acids: CASSYSGLAGRELFF. The CDR3 nucleotides are TGTGCCAGCAGTTACTCGGGACTAGCCGGACGGGAGCTGTTTTTT.

This clone appeared a few times. The chain uses TRBV30 and TRBJ2-5; 8 nucleotides align to TRBD1. Germline CDR1 is GTSNPN and CDR2 is SVGIG (reference sequence). J gave up 5 bases and V 8 bases, and 4 bases lay outside the gene matches. The CDR3 totals 11 residues. CDR3 in amino acids: CAGNRGETQYF. Written as DNA, the CDR3 is TGTGCCGGAAACAGGGGGGAGACCCAGTACTTC.

The genes are TRBV18 and TRBJ2-7; D is undetermined. The CDR3 spans 12 residues. Trimming took off 2 bases at V and 4 bases at J, with 6 bases between the two ends. Per the germline V gene, CDR1 is KGHSH and CDR2 is LQKENI. CDR3 in amino acids: CASSPSAYEQYF. Here the CDR3 DNA reads TGTGCCAGCTCACCAAGTGCGTACGAGCAGTACTTC.

This clone was detected a few times. The chain has TRBV21-1 and TRBJ2-1; TRBD2, as called in the table, went unchecked against the DNA. TRBV21-1 is an annotated pseudogene. This CDR3 region has 14 residues. The chain's CDR3 is CASSKARGHNEQFF. CDR3 DNA: TGTGCCAGCAGCAAAGCAAGAGGGCACAATGAGCAGTTCTTC.

The gene calls are TRBV18 and TRBJ2-1, with 9 nucleotides matching TRBD1. Trimming removed 6 bases from V and 6 bases from J; junction bases left unmatched: 15. Germline values: CDR1 KGHSH, CDR2 LQKENI. The CDR3 contains 17 residues. CDR3 in DNA: TGTGCCAGCTCCCCCCGGGACAGGGCGCAGTCGGGCAATGAGCAGTTCTTC. Translation gives CASSPRDRAQSGNEQFF.